This TCR beta chain was captured in a study of T cell responses to AZD1222 COVID-19 vaccine. Using immunoSEQ multiplex PCR, the repertoire was profiled, and TCRdb retains in-frame clones only, with some absent. This sample has roughly 120,000 clones, with around nine tenths found just once. With regard to this clone: The antigen is undetermined.

General study points: Once two AZD1222 doses were given, Spike-specific TCR breadth and depth went up.

The sequence derives from an adult who received the AZD1222 COVID-19 vaccine. The sample here was peripheral blood, taken 28 days after the second AZD1222 dose.

The CDR3 protein is CASDPGGDSYEQYF. CDR3 sequence (DNA): TGTGCCAGTGACCCGGGGGGCGACTCCTACGAGCAGTACTTC. This chain links TRBV9 with TRBJ2-7, with a tentative D call TRBD2 (7 bases). This CDR3 region has 14 residues. Germline V gives CDR1 SGDLS, CDR2 YYNGEE. The V gene lost 8 bases and the J gene lost 0 bases, with 15 bases spanning the gap.